This T cell receptor beta chain stems from a study of lymphopenia after photon versus proton radiotherapy. Overall study findings and caveats: Post-nadir TCR diversity decline inversely tracked overall survival among those who died. After lymphocyte nadir, photon-treated repertoires showed oligoclonal expansion, especially CD8+ Temra. Under photons, naive T cells and diversity fell while effector/memory populations rose. Survival link was tested only in deceased patients; proton benefit remains a possibility.

The repertoire was sequenced with immunoSEQ multiplex PCR; TCRdb's copy has only in-frame clones and lacks some. The sample records roughly 30,000 clones, 87% being singletons. As regards this clone: What it binds is unknown.

The CDR3 has 14 residues. Germline V gives CDR1 SGHNT, CDR2 YYREEE (reference sequence). The germline V and J ends were trimmed by 1 base and 3 bases, with 10 bases remaining between them. The sequencing used peripheral blood, collected from a patient treated with proton-based radiotherapy. The chain recombines TRBV5-4 with TRBJ1-1; no reliable D call. The TCR originated in a woman aged 60-75 years with cholangiocarcinoma. Some clones in this sample may be carry-over from other donors' samples. The CDR3 sequence is CASSLTLLDTEAFF. The CDR3 DNA follows: TGTGCCAGCAGCTTGACCCTATTGGACACTGAAGCTTTCTTT. The full variable domain, in which reference TRBV5-4 and TRBJ1-1 provide the parts outside the CDR3, is ETGVTQSPTHLIKTRGQQVTLRCSSQSGHNTVSWYQQALGQGPQFIFQYYREEENGRGNFPPRFSGLQFPNYSSELNVNALELDDSALYLCASSLTLLDTEAFFGQGTRLTVV.